Sequencing of this T cell receptor (beta chain) was carried out in a study of CD8 T cells in ankylosing spondylitis. The length of the CDR3 is 14 residues. V shed 7 bases, J shed 6 bases, and the junction held 7 bases outside the gene matches. Regarding the study as a whole: Disease-linked clones displayed a CD8+ phenotype and appeared relatively rarely in peripheral blood.

To note about this clonotype: Its antigen is still unknown.

Using quantitative 5'-RACE with molecular barcodes, the authors made TCR beta libraries. MiXCR was run by TCRdb on the 5' RACE reads, yielding one entry per CDR3 protein. The sample lists 300,000 to 400,000 distinct CDR3 sequences; roughly 14% were seen once. Sample: blood, either unsorted or a sorted T cell fraction (not recorded which). This clonotype was sampled from a male donor with ankylosing spondylitis or in good health (not recorded which). V is TRBV12-3 or TRBV12-4 and J is TRBJ1-1; TRBD1 aligns across 11 bases. CDR3 in amino acids: CASNRDRGSSEAFF. The CDR3 nucleotides are TGTGCCAGCAATCGGGACAGGGGGTCTTCTGAAGCTTTCTTT.